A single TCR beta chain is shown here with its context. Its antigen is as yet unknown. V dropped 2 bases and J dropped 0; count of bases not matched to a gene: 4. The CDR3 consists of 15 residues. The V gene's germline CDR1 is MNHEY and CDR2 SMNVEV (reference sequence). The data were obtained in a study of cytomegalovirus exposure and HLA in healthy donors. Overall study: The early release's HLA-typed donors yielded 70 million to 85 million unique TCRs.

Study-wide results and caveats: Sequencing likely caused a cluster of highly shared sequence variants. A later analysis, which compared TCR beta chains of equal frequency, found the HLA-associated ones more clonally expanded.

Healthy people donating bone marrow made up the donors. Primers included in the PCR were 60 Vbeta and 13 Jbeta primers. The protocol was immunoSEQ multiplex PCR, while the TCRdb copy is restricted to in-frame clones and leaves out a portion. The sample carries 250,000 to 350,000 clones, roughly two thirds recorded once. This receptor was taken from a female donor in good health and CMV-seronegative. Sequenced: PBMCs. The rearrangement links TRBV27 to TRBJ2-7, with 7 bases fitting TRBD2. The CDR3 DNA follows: TGTGCCAGCAGTTTAAGGACTAGGAGCTCCTACGAGCAGTACTTC. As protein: CASSLRTRSSYEQYF.